This T cell receptor beta chain was identified in a study of blood T cells in healthy people across ages. Study results and caveats: More naive CD4+ cells and higher diversity were found in long-lived than in aged donors. Investigators treated diversity estimates from one million T cells as underestimates.

This CDR3 region has 11 residues. In germline, CDR1 is MNHEY, CDR2 SVGEGT. A J-beta primer mix and a sample-barcoded 5' primer were used in a second PCR of about 7 to 12 cycles. Every sample produced at least 3 million CDR3-containing paired-end reads. TCRdb called the 5' RACE reads again in MiXCR, with one record for every CDR3 protein. Of 1.5 million to 2 million distinct CDR3 sequences in the sample, approximately 39% were seen once. This clonotype was counted once. The antigen is unknown. The sample comprised blood. This chain links TRBV6-2 or TRBV6-3 with TRBJ1-2; D remains unclear. The receptor's source is a human donor in good health. This chain's CDR3 is CAARDFYGYTF. CDR3 DNA sequence: TGTGCAGCCCGGGATTTCTATGGCTACACCTTC.